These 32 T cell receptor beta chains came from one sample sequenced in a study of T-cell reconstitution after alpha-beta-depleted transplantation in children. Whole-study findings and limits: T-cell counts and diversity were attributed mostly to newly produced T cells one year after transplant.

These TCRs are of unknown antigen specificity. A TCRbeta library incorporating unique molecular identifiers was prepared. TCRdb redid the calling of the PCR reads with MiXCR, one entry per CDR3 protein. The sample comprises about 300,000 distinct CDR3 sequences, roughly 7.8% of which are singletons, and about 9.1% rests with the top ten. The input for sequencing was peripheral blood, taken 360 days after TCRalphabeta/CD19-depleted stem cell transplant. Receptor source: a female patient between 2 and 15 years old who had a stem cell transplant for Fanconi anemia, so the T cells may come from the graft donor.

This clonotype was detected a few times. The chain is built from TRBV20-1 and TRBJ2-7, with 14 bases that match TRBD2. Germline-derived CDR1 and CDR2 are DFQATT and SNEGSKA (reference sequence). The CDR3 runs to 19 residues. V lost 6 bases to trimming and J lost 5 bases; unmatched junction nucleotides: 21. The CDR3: CSAKKARTSGGWGLHEQYF. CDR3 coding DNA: TGCAGTGCCAAAAAAGCCCGGACTAGCGGGGGGTGGGGACTCCACGAGCAGTACTTC.

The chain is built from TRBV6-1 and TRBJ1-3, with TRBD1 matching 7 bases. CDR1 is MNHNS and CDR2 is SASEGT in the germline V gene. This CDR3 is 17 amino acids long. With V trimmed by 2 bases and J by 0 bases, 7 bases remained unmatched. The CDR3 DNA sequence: TGTGCCAGCAGTGAACGGGGACAGCCCCCCTCTGGAAACACCATATATTTT. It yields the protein CASSERGQPPSGNTIYF.

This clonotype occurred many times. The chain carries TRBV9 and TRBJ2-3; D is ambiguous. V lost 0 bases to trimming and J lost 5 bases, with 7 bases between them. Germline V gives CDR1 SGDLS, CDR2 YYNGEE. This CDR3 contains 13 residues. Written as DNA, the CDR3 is TGTGCCAGCAGCGTAGACGGAATAGATACGCAGTATTTT. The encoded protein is CASSVDGIDTQYF. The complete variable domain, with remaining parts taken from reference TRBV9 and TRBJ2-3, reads DSGVTQTPKHLITATGQRVTLRCSPRSGDLSVYWYQQSLDQGLQFLIQYYNGEERAKGNILERFSAQQFPDLHSELNLSSLELGDSALYFCASSVDGIDTQYFGPGTRLTVL.

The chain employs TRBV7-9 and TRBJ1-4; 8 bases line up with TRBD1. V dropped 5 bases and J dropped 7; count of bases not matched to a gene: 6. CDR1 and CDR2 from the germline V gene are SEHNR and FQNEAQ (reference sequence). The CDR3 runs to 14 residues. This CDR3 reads CASSRTGLGEKLFF. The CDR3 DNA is TGTGCCAGCAGCCGGACAGGGTTGGGTGAAAAACTGTTTTTT. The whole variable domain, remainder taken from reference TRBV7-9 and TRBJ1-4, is DTGVSQNPRHKITKRGQNVTFRCDPISEHNRLYWYRQTLGQGPEFLTYFQNEAQLEKSRLLSDRFSAERPKGSFSTLEIQRTEQGDSAMYLCASSRTGLGEKLFFGSGTQLSVL.

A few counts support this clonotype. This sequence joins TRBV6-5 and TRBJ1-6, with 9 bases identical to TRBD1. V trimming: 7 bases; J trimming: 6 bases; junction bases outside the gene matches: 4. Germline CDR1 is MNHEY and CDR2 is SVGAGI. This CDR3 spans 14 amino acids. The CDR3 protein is CASTRDRVNSPLHF. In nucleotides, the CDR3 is TGTGCCAGCACCCGGGACAGGGTTAATTCACCCCTCCACTTT.

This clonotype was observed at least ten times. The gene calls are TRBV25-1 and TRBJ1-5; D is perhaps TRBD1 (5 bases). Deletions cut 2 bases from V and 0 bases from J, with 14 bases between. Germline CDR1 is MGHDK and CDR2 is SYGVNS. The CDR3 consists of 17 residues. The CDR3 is CASSEGARVYSNQPQHF. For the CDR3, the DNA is TGTGCCAGCAGTGAAGGGGCCCGGGTTTATAGCAATCAGCCCCAGCATTTT.

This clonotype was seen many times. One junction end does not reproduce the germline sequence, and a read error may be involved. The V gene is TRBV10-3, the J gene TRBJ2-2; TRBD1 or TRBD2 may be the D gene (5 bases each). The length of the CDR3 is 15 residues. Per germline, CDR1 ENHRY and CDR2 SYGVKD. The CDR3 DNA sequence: TGTGCCATCGGTGAGGGGAAAAGGCCTTCCGGGGAGCTGTTTTTT. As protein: CAIGEGKRPSGELFF.

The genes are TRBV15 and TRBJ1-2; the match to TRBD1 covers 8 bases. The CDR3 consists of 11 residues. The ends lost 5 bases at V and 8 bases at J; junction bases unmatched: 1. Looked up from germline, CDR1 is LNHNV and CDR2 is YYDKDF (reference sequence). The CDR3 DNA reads TGTGCCACCAGCGACAGGGGCGGCTACACCTTC. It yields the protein CATSDRGGYTF.

The chain's CDR3 is CASRDRGPLWSLHF. The CDR3 DNA reads as TGTGCCAGCAGGGACAGGGGTCCCCTTTGGTCCCTCCACTTT. The rearrangement joins TRBV28 to TRBJ1-6; TRBD1 matches 9 bases. CDR3 length: 14 residues. Germline CDR1 reads MDHEN; CDR2 reads SYDVKM. The ends lost 6 bases at V and 14 bases at J; junction bases unmatched: 11.

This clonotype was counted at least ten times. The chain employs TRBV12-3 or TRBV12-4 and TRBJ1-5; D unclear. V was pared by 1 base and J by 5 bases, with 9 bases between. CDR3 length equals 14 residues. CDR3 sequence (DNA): TGTGCCAGCAGTTTAGGGCACCGGCATCAGCCCCAGCATTTT. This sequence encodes CASSLGHRHQPQHF.

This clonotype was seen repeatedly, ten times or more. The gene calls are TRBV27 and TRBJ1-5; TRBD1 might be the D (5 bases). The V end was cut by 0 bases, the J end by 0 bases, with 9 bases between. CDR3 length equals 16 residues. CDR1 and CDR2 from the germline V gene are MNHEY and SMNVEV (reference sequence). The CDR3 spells CASSLSSGPSNQPQHF. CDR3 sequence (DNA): TGTGCCAGCAGTTTATCGTCGGGACCTAGCAATCAGCCCCAGCATTTT.

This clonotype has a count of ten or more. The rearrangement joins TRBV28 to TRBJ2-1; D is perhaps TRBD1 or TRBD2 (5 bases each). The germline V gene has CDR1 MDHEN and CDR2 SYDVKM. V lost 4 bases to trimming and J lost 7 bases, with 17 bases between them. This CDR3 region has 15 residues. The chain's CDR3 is CASSYRAGRPNEQFF. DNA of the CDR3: TGTGCCAGCAGTTATCGCGCAGGGAGACCAAATGAGCAGTTCTTC.

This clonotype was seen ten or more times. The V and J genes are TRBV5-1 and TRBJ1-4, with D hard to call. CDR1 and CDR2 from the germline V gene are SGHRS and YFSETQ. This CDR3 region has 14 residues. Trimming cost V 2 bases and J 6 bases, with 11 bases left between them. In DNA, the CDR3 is TGCGCCAGCAGCTTCTTAGGAGGTGATGAAAAACTGTTTTTT. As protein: CASSFLGGDEKLFF.

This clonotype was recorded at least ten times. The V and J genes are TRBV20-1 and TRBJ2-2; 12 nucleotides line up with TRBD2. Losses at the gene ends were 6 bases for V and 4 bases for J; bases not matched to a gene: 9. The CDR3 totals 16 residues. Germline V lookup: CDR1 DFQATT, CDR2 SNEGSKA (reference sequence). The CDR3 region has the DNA TGCAGTGCCCGACTAGCGGGGGTACCGGGCACCGGGGAGCTGTTTTTT. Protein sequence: CSARLAGVPGTGELFF.

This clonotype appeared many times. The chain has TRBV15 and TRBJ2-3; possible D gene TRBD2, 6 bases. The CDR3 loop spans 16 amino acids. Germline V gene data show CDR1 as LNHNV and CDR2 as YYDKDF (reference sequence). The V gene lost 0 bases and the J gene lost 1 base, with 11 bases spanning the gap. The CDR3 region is CATSRESGYGTDTQYF. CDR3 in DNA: TGTGCCACCAGCAGAGAAAGCGGGTATGGCACAGATACGCAGTATTTT.

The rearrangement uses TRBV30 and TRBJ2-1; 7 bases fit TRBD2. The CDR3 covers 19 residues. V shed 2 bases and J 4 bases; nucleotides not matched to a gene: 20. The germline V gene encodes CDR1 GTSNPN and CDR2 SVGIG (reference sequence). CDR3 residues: CAWSTPRGRRGGSYNEQFF. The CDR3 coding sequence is TGTGCCTGGAGTACCCCGCGAGGGAGGCGCGGGGGTAGTTACAATGAGCAGTTCTTC.

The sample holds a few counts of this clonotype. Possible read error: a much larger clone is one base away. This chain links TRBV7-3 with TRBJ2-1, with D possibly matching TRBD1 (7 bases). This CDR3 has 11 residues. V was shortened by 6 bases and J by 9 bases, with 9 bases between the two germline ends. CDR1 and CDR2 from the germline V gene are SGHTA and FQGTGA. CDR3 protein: CASSQGGEQFF. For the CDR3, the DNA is TGTGCCAGCAGTCAGGGGGGTGAGCAGTTCTTC.

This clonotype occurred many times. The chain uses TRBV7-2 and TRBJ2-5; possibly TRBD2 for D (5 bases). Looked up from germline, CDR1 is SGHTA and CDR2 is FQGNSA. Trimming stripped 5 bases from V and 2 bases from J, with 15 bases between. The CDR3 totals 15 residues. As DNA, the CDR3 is TGTGCCAGCAGCGAGAGGACTGGGCTTCAAGAGACCCAGTACTTC. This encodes CASSERTGLQETQYF.

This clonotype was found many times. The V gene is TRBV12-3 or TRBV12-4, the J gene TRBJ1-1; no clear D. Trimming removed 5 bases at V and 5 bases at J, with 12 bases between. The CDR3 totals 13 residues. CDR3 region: CASSLPLPTEAFF. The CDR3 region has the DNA TGTGCCAGCAGTCTCCCATTACCTACTGAAGCTTTCTTT.

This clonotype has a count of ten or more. The CDR3 is CASSVAGNYGYTF. As DNA, the CDR3 is TGTGCCAGCAGCGTAGCTGGAAACTATGGCTACACCTTC. J is TRBJ1-2 and V is TRBV9, with unresolved D. The CDR3 runs 13 residues. The V gene's germline CDR1 is SGDLS and CDR2 YYNGEE. Trimming left V 0 bases short and J 2 bases short, with 5 bases between.

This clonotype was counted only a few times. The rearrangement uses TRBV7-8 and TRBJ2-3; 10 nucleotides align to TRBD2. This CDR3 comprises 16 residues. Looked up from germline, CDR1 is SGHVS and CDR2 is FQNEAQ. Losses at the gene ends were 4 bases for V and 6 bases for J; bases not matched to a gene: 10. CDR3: CASSSVPGLAWDTQYF. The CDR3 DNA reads TGTGCCAGCAGCTCCGTCCCGGGACTAGCGTGGGATACGCAGTATTTT.

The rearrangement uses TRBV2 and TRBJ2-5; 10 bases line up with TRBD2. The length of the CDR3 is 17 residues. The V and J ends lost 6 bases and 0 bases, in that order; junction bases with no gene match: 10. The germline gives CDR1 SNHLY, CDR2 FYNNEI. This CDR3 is CASSEAQAGGYQETQYF. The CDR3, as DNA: TGTGCCAGCAGCGAGGCCCAAGCGGGGGGGTACCAAGAGACCCAGTACTTC.

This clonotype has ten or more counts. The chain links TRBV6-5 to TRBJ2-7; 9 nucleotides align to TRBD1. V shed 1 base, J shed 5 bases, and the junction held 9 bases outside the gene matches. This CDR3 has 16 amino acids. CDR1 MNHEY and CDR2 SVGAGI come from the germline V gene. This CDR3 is CASSYFIGTGPHEQYF. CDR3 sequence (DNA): TGTGCCAGCAGTTACTTCATCGGGACAGGGCCCCACGAGCAGTACTTC.

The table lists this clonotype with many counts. The DNA for the CDR3 is TGCGCCAGCAGCTTGCCCTCGTCCGGGTATGAGCAGTTCTTC. Its protein is CASSLPSSGYEQFF. The chain recombines TRBV5-1 with TRBJ2-1, with D unclear. From germline, CDR1 is SGHRS and CDR2 YFSETQ. V shed 1 base and J shed 8 bases, with 13 bases lying between them. The CDR3 totals 14 residues.

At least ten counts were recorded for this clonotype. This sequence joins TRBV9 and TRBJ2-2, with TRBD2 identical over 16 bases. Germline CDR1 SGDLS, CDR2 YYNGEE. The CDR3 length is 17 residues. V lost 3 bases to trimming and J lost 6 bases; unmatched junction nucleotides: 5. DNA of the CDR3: TGTGCCAGCAGCGGGGGACTAGCGGGGGGGCCGTCCGGGGAGCTGTTTTTT. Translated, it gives CASSGGLAGGPSGELFF.

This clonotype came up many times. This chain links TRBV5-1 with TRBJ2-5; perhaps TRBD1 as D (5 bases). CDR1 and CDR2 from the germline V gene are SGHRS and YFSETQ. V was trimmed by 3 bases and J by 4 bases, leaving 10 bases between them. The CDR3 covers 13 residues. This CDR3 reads CASSSQGRETQYF. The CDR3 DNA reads TGCGCCAGCAGCTCTCAGGGTCGAGAGACCCAGTACTTC.

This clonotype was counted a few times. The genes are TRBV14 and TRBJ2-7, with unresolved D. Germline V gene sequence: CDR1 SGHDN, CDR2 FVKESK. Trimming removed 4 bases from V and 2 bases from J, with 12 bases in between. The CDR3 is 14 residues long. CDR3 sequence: CASSRTGSTYEQYV. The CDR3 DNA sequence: TGTGCCAGCAGCCGAACCGGGTCTACCTACGAGCAGTACGTC.

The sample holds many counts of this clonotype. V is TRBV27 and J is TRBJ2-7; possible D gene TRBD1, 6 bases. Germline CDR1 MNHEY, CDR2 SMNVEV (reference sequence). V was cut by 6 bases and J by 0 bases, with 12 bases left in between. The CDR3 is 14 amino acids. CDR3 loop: CASRDRTYSYEQYF. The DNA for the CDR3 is TGTGCCAGCAGAGACAGGACCTACTCCTACGAGCAGTACTTC.

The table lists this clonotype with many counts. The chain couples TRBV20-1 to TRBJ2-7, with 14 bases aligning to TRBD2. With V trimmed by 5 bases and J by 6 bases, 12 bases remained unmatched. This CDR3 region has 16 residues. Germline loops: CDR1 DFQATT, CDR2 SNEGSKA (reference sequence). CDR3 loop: CSAPGLAGVGVGEQYF. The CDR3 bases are TGCAGTGCTCCGGGACTAGCGGGAGTAGGAGTTGGCGAGCAGTACTTC.

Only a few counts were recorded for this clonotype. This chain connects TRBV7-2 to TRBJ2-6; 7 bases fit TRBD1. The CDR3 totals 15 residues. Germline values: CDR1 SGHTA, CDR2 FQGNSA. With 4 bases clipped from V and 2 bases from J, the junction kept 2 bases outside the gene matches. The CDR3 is CASSSQGPGANVLTF. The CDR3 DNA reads TGTGCCAGCAGCTCACAGGGGCCTGGGGCCAACGTCCTGACTTTC.

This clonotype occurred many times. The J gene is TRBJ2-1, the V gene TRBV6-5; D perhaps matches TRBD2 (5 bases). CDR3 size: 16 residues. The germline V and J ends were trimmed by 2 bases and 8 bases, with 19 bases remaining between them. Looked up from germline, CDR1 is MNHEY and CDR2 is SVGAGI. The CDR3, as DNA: TGTGCCAGCAGTTACAGTCTAACCGGGGAATTGGATGAGCAGTTCTTC. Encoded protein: CASSYSLTGELDEQFF.

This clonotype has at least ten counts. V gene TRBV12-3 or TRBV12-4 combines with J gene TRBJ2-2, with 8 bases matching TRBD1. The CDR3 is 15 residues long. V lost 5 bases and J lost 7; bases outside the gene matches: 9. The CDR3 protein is CASSPFQGAGGELFF. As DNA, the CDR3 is TGTGCCAGCAGTCCATTTCAGGGGGCGGGCGGGGAGCTGTTTTTT.